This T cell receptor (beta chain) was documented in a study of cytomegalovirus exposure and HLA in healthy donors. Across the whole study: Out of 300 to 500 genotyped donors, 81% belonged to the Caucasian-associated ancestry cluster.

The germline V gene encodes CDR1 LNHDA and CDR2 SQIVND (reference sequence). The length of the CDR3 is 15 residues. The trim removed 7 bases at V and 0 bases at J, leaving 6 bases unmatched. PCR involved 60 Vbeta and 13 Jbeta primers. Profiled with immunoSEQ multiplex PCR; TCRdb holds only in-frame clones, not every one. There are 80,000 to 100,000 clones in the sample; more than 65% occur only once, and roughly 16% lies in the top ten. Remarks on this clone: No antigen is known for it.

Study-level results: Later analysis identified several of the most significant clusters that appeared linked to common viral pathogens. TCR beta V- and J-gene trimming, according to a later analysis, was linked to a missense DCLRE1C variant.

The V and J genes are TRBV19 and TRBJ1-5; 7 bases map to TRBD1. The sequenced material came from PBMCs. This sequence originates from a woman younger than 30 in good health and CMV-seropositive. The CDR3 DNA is TGTGCCAGTACCAAACGGGACAGTAGCAATCAGCCCCAGCATTTT. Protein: CASTKRDSSNQPQHF.